A selection of T cell receptor beta chains follows, all from one sample in a study of T cells in Graves' hyperthyroidism and ophthalmopathy. In TCRdb, the multiplex PCR reads were re-called with MiXCR into one record per CDR3 protein. The sample yields 500,000 to 650,000 distinct CDR3 sequences, 13% to 15% seen once. The sequencing input was blood. Source of these receptors: a woman aged 45-59 years with Graves' ophthalmopathy. The CDR3 runs from the conserved cysteine through the conserved F or W. The order of the fields is V gene, J gene, D gene, clone size, CDR3 DNA, CDR3 protein. A D gene is named only where the DNA matches it firmly. Only some rows state a clone size, as once, few, many or a class for expanded clones.

v_call: TRBV6-1
j_call: TRBJ1-5
d_call: TRBD1
clone_size: many
cdr3_nt: TGTGCCAGCAGTGACCTTATGACAGGGGGGCGGCAGCCCCAGCATTTT
cdr3_aa: CASSDLMTGGRQPQHF

v_call: TRBV19
j_call: TRBJ2-4
d_call: NA
clone_size: few
cdr3_nt: TGTGCCAGTAGCCCCGGTTGGGAACCCGACACCAAAAACATTCAGTACTTC
cdr3_aa: CASSPGWEPDTKNIQYF

v_call: TRBV3-1
j_call: TRBJ2-1
d_call: TRBD2
clone_size: many
cdr3_nt: TGTGCCAGCAGCCATGGGAGGGCCTTGGATGAGCAGTTCTTC
cdr3_aa: CASSHGRALDEQFF

v_call: TRBV28
j_call: TRBJ2-7
d_call: TRBD2
clone_size: NA
cdr3_nt: TGTGCCAGCAGTAAGCCCGGGACTAGCGGGAGCGACGAGCAGTACTTC
cdr3_aa: CASSKPGTSGSDEQYF

v_call: TRBV7-2
j_call: TRBJ2-3
d_call: TRBD2
clone_size: many
cdr3_nt: TGTGCCAGCAGCCCAAAGACTAGCGGGAGTGCTAGGAATACGCAGTATTTT
cdr3_aa: CASSPKTSGSARNTQYF

v_call: TRBV28
j_call: TRBJ2-3
d_call: NA
clone_size: many
cdr3_nt: TGTGCCAGCAGCCTACGACAGAGCACAGATACGCAGTATTTT
cdr3_aa: CASSLRQSTDTQYF

v_call: TRBV20-1
j_call: TRBJ2-7
d_call: TRBD2
clone_size: NA
cdr3_nt: TGCAGTGCTAGGGGTCGACTAGCCATCCCAGACGAGCAGTACTTC
cdr3_aa: CSARGRLAIPDEQYF

v_call: TRBV19
j_call: TRBJ2-7
d_call: TRBD2
clone_size: NA
cdr3_nt: TGTGCCAGTAGTGCCCGGACGGTAGCGGGAGGGCGGCAGTACTTC
cdr3_aa: CASSARTVAGGRQYF

v_call: TRBV18
j_call: TRBJ1-6
d_call: NA
clone_size: few
cdr3_nt: TGTGCCAGCTCACTAACCCATGGGGATAATTCACCCCTCCACTTT
cdr3_aa: CASSLTHGDNSPLHF

v_call: TRBV28
j_call: TRBJ2-7
d_call: NA
clone_size: many
cdr3_nt: TGTGCCAGCAGTAACCCGTATGGGAGGTTCCACGAGCAGTACTTC
cdr3_aa: CASSNPYGRFHEQYF

v_call: TRBV19
j_call: TRBJ2-7
d_call: NA
clone_size: NA
cdr3_nt: TGTGCCAGTAGTAGCGGCAGGGGTTCTGACGAGCAGTACTTC
cdr3_aa: CASSSGRGSDEQYF

v_call: TRBV7-8
j_call: TRBJ2-1
d_call: NA
clone_size: few
cdr3_nt: TGTGCCAGCAGCCCTTTTGATGAGCAGTTCTTC
cdr3_aa: CASSPFDEQFF

v_call: TRBV7-9
j_call: TRBJ2-7
d_call: NA
clone_size: NA
cdr3_nt: TGTGCCACCGCCGCGGGGAGCTCCTACGAGCAGTACTTC
cdr3_aa: CATAAGSSYEQYF

v_call: TRBV2
j_call: TRBJ2-1
d_call: NA
clone_size: many
cdr3_nt: TGTGCCAGCAGTGAGTTTGAGGGGCTTGAGCAGTTCTTC
cdr3_aa: CASSEFEGLEQFF

v_call: TRBV18
j_call: TRBJ2-1
d_call: TRBD2
clone_size: NA
cdr3_nt: TGTGCCAGCTCACCACCTGTAGCGGGAGGAGCCTACAATGAGCAGTTCTTC
cdr3_aa: CASSPPVAGGAYNEQFF

v_call: TRBV6-2/TRBV6-3
j_call: TRBJ2-7
d_call: TRBD2
clone_size: few
cdr3_nt: TGTGCCAGCAGTTACTCCCCTAGCGGGAGCTCCTACGAGCAGTACTTC
cdr3_aa: CASSYSPSGSSYEQYF

v_call: TRBV30
j_call: TRBJ2-2
d_call: NA
clone_size: many
cdr3_nt: TGTGCCTGTGGACTGGGGACCGGGGAGCTGTTTTTT
cdr3_aa: CACGLGTGELFF

v_call: TRBV6-5
j_call: TRBJ2-7
d_call: TRBD2
clone_size: NA
cdr3_nt: TGTGCCAGCAGTAACTTAATAGCGGGAGTGGAAGGCGAGCAGTACTTC
cdr3_aa: CASSNLIAGVEGEQYF

v_call: TRBV28
j_call: TRBJ2-1
d_call: NA
clone_size: NA
cdr3_nt: TGTGCCAGCAGCCCACGCTCGAGGGGCAGGGGAGTAGGCAATGAGCAGTTCTTC
cdr3_aa: CASSPRSRGRGVGNEQFF

v_call: TRBV14
j_call: TRBJ1-2
d_call: NA
clone_size: NA
cdr3_nt: TGTGCCAGCAGCCAAACCCGAGGACATTTTGGCTACACCTTC
cdr3_aa: CASSQTRGHFGYTF

v_call: TRBV2
j_call: TRBJ2-1
d_call: NA
clone_size: many
cdr3_nt: TGTGCCAGCAGTACCTATAGCGGCTCACTAGGCAATGAGCAGTTCTTC
cdr3_aa: CASSTYSGSLGNEQFF

v_call: TRBV19
j_call: TRBJ2-2
d_call: TRBD2
clone_size: NA
cdr3_nt: TGTGCCAGTAAGCGGGACCCGGGACTAGCGGGACCCGGGGAGCTGTTTTTT
cdr3_aa: CASKRDPGLAGPGELFF

v_call: TRBV29-1
j_call: TRBJ2-1
d_call: TRBD1
clone_size: many
cdr3_nt: TGCAGCGTTGACGACAGGGGCACCTACAATGAGCAGTTCTTC
cdr3_aa: CSVDDRGTYNEQFF

v_call: TRBV10-3
j_call: TRBJ2-5
d_call: TRBD2
clone_size: few
cdr3_nt: TGTGCCATCAGTGAGTCGCTAGCGGGAGTGGAGACCCAGTACTTC
cdr3_aa: CAISESLAGVETQYF

v_call: TRBV14
j_call: TRBJ1-1
d_call: TRBD1
clone_size: NA
cdr3_nt: TGTGCCAGCAGCCAGAGACAGGGGGAAGGTGAAGCTTTCTTT
cdr3_aa: CASSQRQGEGEAFF

v_call: TRBV6-2/TRBV6-3
j_call: TRBJ2-1
d_call: NA
clone_size: once
cdr3_nt: TGTGCCACGGGACTCTCCTACAATGAGCAGTCCTTC
cdr3_aa: CATGLSYNEQSF

v_call: TRBV6-2/TRBV6-3
j_call: TRBJ2-3
d_call: TRBD2
clone_size: many
cdr3_nt: TGTGCCAGCAGTGCGCGACTAGCGGGAGCAGATACGCAGTATTTT
cdr3_aa: CASSARLAGADTQYF

v_call: TRBV7-9
j_call: TRBJ1-2
d_call: TRBD1
clone_size: many
cdr3_nt: TGTGCCAGCAGCCCGGGACAGGGTATCGATGGCTACACCTTC
cdr3_aa: CASSPGQGIDGYTF

v_call: TRBV3-1
j_call: TRBJ1-6
d_call: NA
clone_size: many
cdr3_nt: TGTGCCAGCAGCCAAGCTCGATCCTCAGGGAATTCACCCCTCCACTTT
cdr3_aa: CASSQARSSGNSPLHF

v_call: TRBV19
j_call: TRBJ2-1
d_call: NA
clone_size: few
cdr3_nt: TGTGCCAGTAGTAACTGGCGGAGCTCCTACAATGAGCAGTTCTTC
cdr3_aa: CASSNWRSSYNEQFF

v_call: TRBV20-1
j_call: TRBJ2-1
d_call: TRBD2
clone_size: few
cdr3_nt: TGCAGTGCTAGGGAGCGACTAGCGGGAGCTCGGAATGAGCAGTTCTTC
cdr3_aa: CSARERLAGARNEQFF

v_call: TRBV2
j_call: TRBJ2-5
d_call: NA
clone_size: few
cdr3_nt: TGTGCCAAACCCCTACGAGAGACCCAGTACTTC
cdr3_aa: CAKPLRETQYF

v_call: TRBV28
j_call: TRBJ1-1
d_call: NA
clone_size: many
cdr3_nt: TGTGCCAGCAGGGAACAGGGCATGAACACTGAAGCTTTCTTT
cdr3_aa: CASREQGMNTEAFF

v_call: TRBV20-1
j_call: TRBJ2-1
d_call: TRBD2
clone_size: many
cdr3_nt: TGCAGTGCTGCCGGGGGCACTAGCGGGAGAGACTACAATGAGCAGTTCTTC
cdr3_aa: CSAAGGTSGRDYNEQFF

v_call: TRBV9
j_call: TRBJ2-7
d_call: TRBD2
clone_size: NA
cdr3_nt: TGTGCCAGCAGCGTAGATGCAGCGGGAGGCTACGAGCAGTACTTC
cdr3_aa: CASSVDAAGGYEQYF

v_call: TRBV19
j_call: TRBJ2-1
d_call: TRBD2
clone_size: few
cdr3_nt: TGTGCCAGTAGTATAGATGGGACTAGGTTGAATGAGCAGTTCTTC
cdr3_aa: CASSIDGTRLNEQFF

v_call: TRBV20-1
j_call: TRBJ1-4
d_call: NA
clone_size: many
cdr3_nt: TGCAGTGCCTTCGAGAAGTGGACAACTAATGAAAAACTGTTTTTT
cdr3_aa: CSAFEKWTTNEKLFF

v_call: TRBV7-2
j_call: TRBJ2-1
d_call: TRBD1
clone_size: many
cdr3_nt: TGTGCCAGCAGCTTAATGGGGACAGAGTACAATGAGCAGTTCTTC
cdr3_aa: CASSLMGTEYNEQFF

v_call: TRBV19
j_call: TRBJ2-1
d_call: NA
clone_size: many
cdr3_nt: TGTGCCAGTAGGGAGCGGGTTTACTCCTACAATGAGCAGTTCTTC
cdr3_aa: CASRERVYSYNEQFF

v_call: TRBV3-1
j_call: TRBJ2-3
d_call: TRBD2
clone_size: NA
cdr3_nt: TGTGCCAGCAGCCAAGAGCAGGGGGGACTAGCGGGAGATACGCAGTATTTT
cdr3_aa: CASSQEQGGLAGDTQYF

v_call: TRBV7-8
j_call: TRBJ2-3
d_call: NA
clone_size: NA
cdr3_nt: TGTGCCAGCAGCACCACAAGGGGGGGAGCTAGCACAGATACGCAGTATTTT
cdr3_aa: CASSTTRGGASTDTQYF

v_call: TRBV29-1
j_call: TRBJ1-5
d_call: NA
clone_size: few
cdr3_nt: TGCAGCGTTGCAGGGACTCGCAATCAGCCCCAGCATTTT
cdr3_aa: CSVAGTRNQPQHF

v_call: TRBV6-2/TRBV6-3
j_call: TRBJ2-1
d_call: NA
clone_size: few
cdr3_nt: TGTGCCAGCAGTTACTCGCCAAGCTCCTACGATGAGCAGTTCTTC
cdr3_aa: CASSYSPSSYDEQFF

v_call: TRBV12-3/TRBV12-4
j_call: TRBJ2-1
d_call: TRBD1
clone_size: many
cdr3_nt: TGTGCCAGCAGTAGGGACAGGGGAAATGAGCAGTTCTTC
cdr3_aa: CASSRDRGNEQFF

v_call: TRBV6-1
j_call: TRBJ2-7
d_call: TRBD2
clone_size: many
cdr3_nt: TGTGCCAGCAGTATGGGACTAGGGTCTGCCGAGCAGTACTTC
cdr3_aa: CASSMGLGSAEQYF

v_call: TRBV3-1
j_call: TRBJ1-3
d_call: NA
clone_size: many
cdr3_nt: TGTGCCAGCAGCCAGGCCTTAATCGGAAACACCATATATTTT
cdr3_aa: CASSQALIGNTIYF

v_call: TRBV6-2/TRBV6-3
j_call: TRBJ2-5
d_call: TRBD2
clone_size: NA
cdr3_nt: TGTGCCAGCAGTTATCTAGCGGTCTCAACCCCCAAGTACTTC
cdr3_aa: CASSYLAVSTPKYF

v_call: TRBV29-1
j_call: TRBJ2-1
d_call: TRBD2
clone_size: many
cdr3_nt: TGCAGCGTTGAAGGACTAGCGGGAGTTCTTGAGCAGTTCTTC
cdr3_aa: CSVEGLAGVLEQFF

v_call: TRBV5-8
j_call: TRBJ2-1
d_call: NA
clone_size: NA
cdr3_nt: TGTGCCAGCCAGCAAGGAGCTAGCTTCAAAAATGAGCAGTTCTTC
cdr3_aa: CASQQGASFKNEQFF

v_call: TRBV5-4
j_call: TRBJ2-6
d_call: NA
clone_size: few
cdr3_nt: TGTGCCAGCAGCTTGGGGACGCCCCCCGGGGCCAACGTCCTGACTTTC
cdr3_aa: CASSLGTPPGANVLTF

v_call: TRBV6-1
j_call: TRBJ2-7
d_call: TRBD2
clone_size: NA
cdr3_nt: TGTGCCAGCAGGGGACTAGCGGGAGGTGGGGGCAGCTCCTACGAGCAGTACTTC
cdr3_aa: CASRGLAGGGGSSYEQYF

v_call: TRBV28
j_call: TRBJ2-4
d_call: TRBD1
clone_size: NA
cdr3_nt: TGTGCCAGCAGTTTAGGAGGGGCAGGGGGCTTTGCCAAAAACATTCAGTACTTC
cdr3_aa: CASSLGGAGGFAKNIQYF

v_call: TRBV9
j_call: TRBJ1-2
d_call: NA
clone_size: once
cdr3_nt: TGTGCCAGCAGAGAGGTAGTAGGAGGACAAGCTAACTATGGCTACACCTTC
cdr3_aa: CASREVVGGQANYGYTF